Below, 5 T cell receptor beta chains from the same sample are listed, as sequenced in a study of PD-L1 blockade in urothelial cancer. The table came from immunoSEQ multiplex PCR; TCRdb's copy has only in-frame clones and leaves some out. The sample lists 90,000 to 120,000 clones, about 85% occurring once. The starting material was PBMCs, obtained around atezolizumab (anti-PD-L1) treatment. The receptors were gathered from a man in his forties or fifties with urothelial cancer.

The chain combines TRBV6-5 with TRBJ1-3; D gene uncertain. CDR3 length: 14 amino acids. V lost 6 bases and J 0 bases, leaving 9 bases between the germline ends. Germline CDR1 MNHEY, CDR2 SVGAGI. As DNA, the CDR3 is TGTGCCAGCAGACCCGTGAGCTCTGGAAACACCATATATTTT. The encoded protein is CASRPVSSGNTIYF.

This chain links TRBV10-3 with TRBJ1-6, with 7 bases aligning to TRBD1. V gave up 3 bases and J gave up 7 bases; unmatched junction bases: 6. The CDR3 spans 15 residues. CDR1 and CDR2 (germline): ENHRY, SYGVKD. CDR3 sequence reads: CAISDGGQRNSPLHF. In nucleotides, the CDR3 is TGTGCCATCAGTGATGGGGGACAGAGGAATTCACCCCTCCACTTT.

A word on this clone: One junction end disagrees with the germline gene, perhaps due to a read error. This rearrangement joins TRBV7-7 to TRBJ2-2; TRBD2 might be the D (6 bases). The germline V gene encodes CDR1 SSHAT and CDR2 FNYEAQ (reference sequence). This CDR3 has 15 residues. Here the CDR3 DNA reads TGTGCTAGCAGCTCCTGGGATGGAGCGGGCGGGGAGCTGTTTTTT. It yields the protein CASSSWDGAGGELFF. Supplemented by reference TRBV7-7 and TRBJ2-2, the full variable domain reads GAGVSQSPRYKVTKRGQDVTLRCDPISSHATLYWYQQALGQGPEFLTYFNYEAQPDKSGLPSDRFSAERPEGSISTLTIQRTEQRDSAMYRCASSSWDGAGGELFFGEGSRLTVL.

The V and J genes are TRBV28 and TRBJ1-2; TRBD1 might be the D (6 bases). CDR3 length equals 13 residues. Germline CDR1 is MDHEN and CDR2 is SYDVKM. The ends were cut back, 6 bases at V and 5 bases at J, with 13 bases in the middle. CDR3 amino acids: CASSRQETYGYTF. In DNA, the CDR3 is TGTGCCAGCAGCCGACAGGAGACTTATGGCTACACCTTC.

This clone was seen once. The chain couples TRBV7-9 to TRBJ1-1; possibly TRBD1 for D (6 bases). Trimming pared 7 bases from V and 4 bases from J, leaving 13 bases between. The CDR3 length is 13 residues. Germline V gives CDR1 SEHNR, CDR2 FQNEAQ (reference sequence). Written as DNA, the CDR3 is TGTGCCAGCATGGGGGGGCCGGGCACTGAAGCTTTCTTT. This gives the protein CASMGGPGTEAFF.